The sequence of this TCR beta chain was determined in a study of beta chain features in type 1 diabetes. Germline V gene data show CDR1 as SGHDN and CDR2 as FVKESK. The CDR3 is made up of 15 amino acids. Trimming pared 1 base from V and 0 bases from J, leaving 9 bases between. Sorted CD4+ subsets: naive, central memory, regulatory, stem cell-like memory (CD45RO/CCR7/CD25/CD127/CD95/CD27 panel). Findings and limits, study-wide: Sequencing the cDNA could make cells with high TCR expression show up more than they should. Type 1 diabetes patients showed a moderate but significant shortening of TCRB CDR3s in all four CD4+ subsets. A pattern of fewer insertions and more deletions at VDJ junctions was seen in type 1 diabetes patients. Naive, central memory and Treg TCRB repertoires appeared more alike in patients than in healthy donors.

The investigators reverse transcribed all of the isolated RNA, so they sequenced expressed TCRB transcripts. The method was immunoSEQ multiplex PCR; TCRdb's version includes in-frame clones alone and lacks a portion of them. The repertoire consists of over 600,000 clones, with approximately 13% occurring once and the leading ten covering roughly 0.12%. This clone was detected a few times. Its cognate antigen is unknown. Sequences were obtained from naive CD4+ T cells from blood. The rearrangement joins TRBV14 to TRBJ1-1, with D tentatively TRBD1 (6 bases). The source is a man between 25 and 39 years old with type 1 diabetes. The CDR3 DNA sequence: TGTGCCAGCAGCCAAGTAACAGGGATGAACACTGAAGCTTTCTTT. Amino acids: CASSQVTGMNTEAFF.